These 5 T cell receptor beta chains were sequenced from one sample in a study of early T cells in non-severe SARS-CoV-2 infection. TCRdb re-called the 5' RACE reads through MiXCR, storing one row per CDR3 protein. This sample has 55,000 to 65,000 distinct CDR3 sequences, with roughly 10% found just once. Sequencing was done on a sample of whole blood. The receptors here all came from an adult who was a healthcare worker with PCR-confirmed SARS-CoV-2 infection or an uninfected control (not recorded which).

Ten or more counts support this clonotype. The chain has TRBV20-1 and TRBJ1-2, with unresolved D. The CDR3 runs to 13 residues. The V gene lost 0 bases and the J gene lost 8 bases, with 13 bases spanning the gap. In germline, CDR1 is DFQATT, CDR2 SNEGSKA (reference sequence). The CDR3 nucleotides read TGCAGTGCTAGAGATCTAGGGCAACAAGGCTACACCTTC. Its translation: CSARDLGQQGYTF.

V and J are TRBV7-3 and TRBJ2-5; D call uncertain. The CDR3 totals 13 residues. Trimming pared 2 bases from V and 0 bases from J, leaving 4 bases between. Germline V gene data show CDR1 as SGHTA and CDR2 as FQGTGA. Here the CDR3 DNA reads TGTGCCAGCAGCTTATTTTACCAAGAGACCCAGTACTTC. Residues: CASSLFYQETQYF.

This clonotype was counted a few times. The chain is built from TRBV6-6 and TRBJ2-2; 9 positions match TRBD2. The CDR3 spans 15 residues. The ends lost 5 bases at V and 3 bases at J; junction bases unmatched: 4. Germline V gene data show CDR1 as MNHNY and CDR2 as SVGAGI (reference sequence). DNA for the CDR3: TGTGCCAGCAGTCCGACTAGCGGAGACACCGGGGAGCTGTTTTTT. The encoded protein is CASSPTSGDTGELFF.

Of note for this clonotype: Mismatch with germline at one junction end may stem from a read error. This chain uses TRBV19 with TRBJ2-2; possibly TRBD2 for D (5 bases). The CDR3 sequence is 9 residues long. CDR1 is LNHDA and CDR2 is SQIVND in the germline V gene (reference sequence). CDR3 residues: CARTGELFF. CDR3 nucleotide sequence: TGTGCCAGAACCGGGGAGCTTTTTTTT.

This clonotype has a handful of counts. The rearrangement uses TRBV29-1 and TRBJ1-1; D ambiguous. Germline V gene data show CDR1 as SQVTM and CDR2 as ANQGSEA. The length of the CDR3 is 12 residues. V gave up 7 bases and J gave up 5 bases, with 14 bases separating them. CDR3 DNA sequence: TGCAGCGAAGTCAGTGGTTTTACTGAAGCTTTCTTT. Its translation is CSEVSGFTEAFF.